This T cell receptor (beta chain) was captured in a study of T-cell memory formation after mild COVID-19. As regards this clonotype: Its antigen is still unknown.

MiXCR, run by TCRdb on the 5' RACE reads, gives a single entry per CDR3 protein. This table has approximately 570,000 distinct CDR3 sequences, roughly 18% appearing once. The study's findings and limits: For contracting clones, CD4+ ones sat mainly in CM and EM, CD8+ in EMRA. Nothing confirmed that second-wave clones peaking on day 37 were specific for SARS-CoV-2.

The sample was PBMCs or a T cell subset sorted from them (not recorded which). The receptor was derived from an adult woman who had mild COVID-19 (a few samples of this study predate the infection). Cell type and time point are not known.

In nucleotides, the CDR3 is TGTGCCAGCAGCTTGTTTGGGGGAGTTGGTTACAATGAGCAGTTCTTC. It translates to CASSLFGGVGYNEQFF. The chain recombines TRBV5-6 with TRBJ2-1; D assignment may be TRBD1 or TRBD2 (5 bases each). CDR3 length: 16 amino acids. V was cut by 1 base and J by 4 bases, with 15 bases left in between. The germline gives CDR1 SGHDT, CDR2 YYEEEE.